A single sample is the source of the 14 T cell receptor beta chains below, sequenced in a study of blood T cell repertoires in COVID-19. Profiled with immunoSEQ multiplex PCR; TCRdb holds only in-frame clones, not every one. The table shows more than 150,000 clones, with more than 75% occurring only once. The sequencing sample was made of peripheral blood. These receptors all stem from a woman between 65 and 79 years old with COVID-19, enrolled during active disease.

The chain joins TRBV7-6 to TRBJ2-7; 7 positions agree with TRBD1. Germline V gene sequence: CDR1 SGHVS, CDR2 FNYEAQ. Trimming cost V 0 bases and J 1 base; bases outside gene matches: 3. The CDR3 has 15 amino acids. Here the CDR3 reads CASSLAAGGSYEQYF. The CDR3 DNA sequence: TGTGCCAGCAGCTTAGCTGCAGGGGGATCCTACGAGCAGTACTTC.

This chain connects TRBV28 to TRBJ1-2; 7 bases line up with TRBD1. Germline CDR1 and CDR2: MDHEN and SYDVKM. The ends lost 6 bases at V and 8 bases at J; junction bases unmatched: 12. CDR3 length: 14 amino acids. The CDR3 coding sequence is TGTGCCAGCAGGACCCCGGAACAGGGGATCGGCTACACCTTC. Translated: CASRTPEQGIGYTF.

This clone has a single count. CDR3 nucleotide sequence: TGCGCCAGCAGCCAAGATCTTTCAGCGTCGACGAACACCGGGGAGCTGTTTTTT. Protein: CASSQDLSASTNTGELFF. The chain combines TRBV4-3 with TRBJ2-2, with D unresolved. Germline loops: CDR1 LGHNA, CDR2 YSLEER. This CDR3 comprises 18 residues. V dropped 0 bases and J dropped 0 bases, with 14 bases sitting between them.

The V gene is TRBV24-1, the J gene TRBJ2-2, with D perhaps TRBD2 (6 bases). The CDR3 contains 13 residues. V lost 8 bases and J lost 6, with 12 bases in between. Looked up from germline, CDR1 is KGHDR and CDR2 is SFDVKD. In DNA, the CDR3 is TGTGCCACCACGGGGCGGGGCGCCGGGGAGCTGTTTTTT. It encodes CATTGRGAGELFF.

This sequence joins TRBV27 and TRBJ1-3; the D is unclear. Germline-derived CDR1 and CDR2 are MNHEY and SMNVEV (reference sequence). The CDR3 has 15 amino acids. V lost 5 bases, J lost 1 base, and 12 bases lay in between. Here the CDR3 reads CASSPLWASGNTIYF. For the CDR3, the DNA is TGTGCCAGCAGTCCCCTTTGGGCTTCTGGAAACACCATATATTTT.

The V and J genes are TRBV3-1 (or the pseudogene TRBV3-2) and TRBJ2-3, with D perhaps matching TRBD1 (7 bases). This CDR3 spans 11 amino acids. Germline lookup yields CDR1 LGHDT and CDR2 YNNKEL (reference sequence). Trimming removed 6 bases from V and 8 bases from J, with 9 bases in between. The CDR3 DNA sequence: TGTGCCAGCAGTCAGGGGGGTACGCAGTATTTT. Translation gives CASSQGGTQYF.

CDR3 DNA sequence: TGTGCCACCAGCAGAGATCGTGGTAGTGGGGCCAACGTCCTGACTTTC. The encoded protein is CATSRDRGSGANVLTF. This chain uses TRBV15 with TRBJ2-6; no clear D gene. The CDR3 length is 16 residues. The germline V gene encodes CDR1 LNHNV and CDR2 YYDKDF (reference sequence). V dropped 0 bases and J dropped 3 bases, with 9 bases sitting between them.

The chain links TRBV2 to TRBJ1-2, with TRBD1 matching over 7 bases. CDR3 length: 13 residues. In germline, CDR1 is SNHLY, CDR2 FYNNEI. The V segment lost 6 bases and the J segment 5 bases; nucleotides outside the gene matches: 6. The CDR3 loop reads CASRSGQAYGYTF. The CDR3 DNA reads TGTGCCAGCAGATCCGGACAGGCATATGGCTACACCTTC.

This CDR3 is CASSLQGFPIRDRETYEQYF. CDR3 sequence (DNA): TGTGCCAGCAGCCTCCAGGGATTTCCCATCCGGGACAGGGAGACGTACGAGCAGTACTTC. This chain joins TRBV7-8 and TRBJ2-7, with 9 bases aligning to TRBD1. The CDR3 consists of 20 residues. CDR1 and CDR2 from the germline V gene are SGHVS and FQNEAQ. Trimming at V came to 5 bases and at J to 4 bases, leaving 24 bases not matched to a gene.

In DNA, the CDR3 is TGCGCCAGCAGCTTGGGAGCGGGAGGGCCGTCCTACAATGAGCAGTTCTTC. It specifies CASSLGAGGPSYNEQFF. V gene TRBV5-1 combines with J gene TRBJ2-1; 10 bases agree with TRBD2. Germline CDR1 is SGHRS and CDR2 is YFSETQ. V gave up 0 bases and J gave up 1 base; unmatched junction bases: 4. This CDR3 has 17 amino acids.

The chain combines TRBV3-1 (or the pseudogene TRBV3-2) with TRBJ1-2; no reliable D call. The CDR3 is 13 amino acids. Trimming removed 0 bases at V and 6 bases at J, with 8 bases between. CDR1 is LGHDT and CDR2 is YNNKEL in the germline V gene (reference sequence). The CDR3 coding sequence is TGTGCCAGCAGCCAAGACAGCGAACATGGCTACACCTTC. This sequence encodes CASSQDSEHGYTF.

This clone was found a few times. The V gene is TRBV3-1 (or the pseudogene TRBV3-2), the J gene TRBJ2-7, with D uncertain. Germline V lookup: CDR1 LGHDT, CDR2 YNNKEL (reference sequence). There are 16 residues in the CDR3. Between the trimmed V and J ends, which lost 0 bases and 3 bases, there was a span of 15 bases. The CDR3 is CASSQDLASLYYEQYF. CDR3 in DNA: TGTGCCAGCAGCCAAGATCTCGCGTCCCTTTACTACGAGCAGTACTTC.

The CDR3 loop is CASSTGSGTEAFF. CDR3 sequence (DNA): TGTGCCAGCAGCACAGGGAGCGGCACTGAAGCTTTCTTT. The J gene is TRBJ1-1, the V gene TRBV6-2 or TRBV6-3; TRBD1 might be the D (6 bases). This CDR3 is 13 amino acids long. Germline lookup yields CDR1 MNHEY and CDR2 SVGEGT. V was clipped by 6 bases and J by 4 bases, with 12 bases between them.

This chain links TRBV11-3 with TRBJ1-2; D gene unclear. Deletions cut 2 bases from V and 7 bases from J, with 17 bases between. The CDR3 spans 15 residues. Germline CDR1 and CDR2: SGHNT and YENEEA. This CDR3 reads CASSLSAGVLGGYTF. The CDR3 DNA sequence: TGTGCCAGCAGCTTATCCGCGGGCGTTCTAGGTGGCTACACCTTC.